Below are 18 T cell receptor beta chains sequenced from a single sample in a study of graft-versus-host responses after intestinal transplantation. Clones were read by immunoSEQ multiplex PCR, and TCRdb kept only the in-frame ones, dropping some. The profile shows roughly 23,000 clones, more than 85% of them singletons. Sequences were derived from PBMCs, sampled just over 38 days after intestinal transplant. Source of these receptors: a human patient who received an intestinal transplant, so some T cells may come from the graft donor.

The CDR3: CATSRKTGYYEQYF. In nucleotides, the CDR3 is TGTGCCACCAGCAGAAAGACAGGCTACTACGAGCAGTACTTC. The chain uses TRBV15 and TRBJ2-7, with D possibly matching TRBD1 (6 bases). This CDR3 spans 14 amino acids. The germline gives CDR1 LNHNV, CDR2 YYDKDF (reference sequence). Trimming shortened V by 2 bases and J by 3 bases, and 11 bases separated the two germline ends.

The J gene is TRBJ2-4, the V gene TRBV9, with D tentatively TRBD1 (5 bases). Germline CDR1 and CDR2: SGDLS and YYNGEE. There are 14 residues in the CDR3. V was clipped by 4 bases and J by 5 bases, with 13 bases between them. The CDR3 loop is CASSSGQIENIQYF. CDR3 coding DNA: TGTGCCAGCAGCTCAGGACAAATAGAAAACATTCAGTACTTC.

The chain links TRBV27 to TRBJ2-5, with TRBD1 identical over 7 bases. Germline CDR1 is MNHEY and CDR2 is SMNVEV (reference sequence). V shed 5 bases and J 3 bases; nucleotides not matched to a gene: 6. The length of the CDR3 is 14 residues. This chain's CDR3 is CASSPLTGKETQYF. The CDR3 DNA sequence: TGTGCCAGCAGTCCGTTGACAGGGAAAGAGACCCAGTACTTC.

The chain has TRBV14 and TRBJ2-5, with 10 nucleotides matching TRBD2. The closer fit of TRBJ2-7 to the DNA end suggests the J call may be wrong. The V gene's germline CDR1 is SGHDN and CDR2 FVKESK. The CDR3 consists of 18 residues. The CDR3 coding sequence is TGTGCCAGCAGCCAGTTCCCCCCTAGCGGGAGCGGGAGATACGAGCAGTACTTC. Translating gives CASSQFPPSGSGRYEQYF.

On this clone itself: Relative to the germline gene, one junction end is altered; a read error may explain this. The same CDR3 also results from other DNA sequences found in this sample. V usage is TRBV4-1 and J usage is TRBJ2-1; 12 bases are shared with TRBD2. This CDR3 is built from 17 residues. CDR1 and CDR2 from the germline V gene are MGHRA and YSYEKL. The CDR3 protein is CASSKGPSGRARNEQFF. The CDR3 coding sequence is TGCGCTAGCAGCAAAGGCCCTAGCGGGAGGGCCCGCAATGAGCAGTTCTTC.

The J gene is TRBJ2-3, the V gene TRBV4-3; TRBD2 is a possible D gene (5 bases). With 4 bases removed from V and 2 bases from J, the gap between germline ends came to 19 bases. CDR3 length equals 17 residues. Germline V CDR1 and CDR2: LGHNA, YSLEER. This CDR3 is CASSRRVVTFSTDTQYF. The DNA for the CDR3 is TGCGCCAGCAGCCGGCGGGTGGTCACATTTTCCACAGATACGCAGTATTTT.

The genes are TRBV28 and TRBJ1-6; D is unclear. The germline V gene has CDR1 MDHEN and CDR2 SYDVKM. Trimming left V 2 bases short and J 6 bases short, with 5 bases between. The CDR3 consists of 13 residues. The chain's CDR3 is CASSLGINSPLHF. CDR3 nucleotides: TGTGCCAGCAGTTTAGGGATTAATTCACCCCTCCACTTT. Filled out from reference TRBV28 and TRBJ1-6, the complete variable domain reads DVKVTQSSRYLVKRTGEKVFLECVQDMDHENMFWYRQDPGLGLRLIYFSYDVKMKEKGDIPEGYSVSREKKERFSLILESASTNQTSMYLCASSLGINSPLHFGNGTRLTVT.

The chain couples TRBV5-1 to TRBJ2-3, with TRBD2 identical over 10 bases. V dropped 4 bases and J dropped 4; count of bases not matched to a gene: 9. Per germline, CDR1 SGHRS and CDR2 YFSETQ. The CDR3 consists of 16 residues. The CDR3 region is CASSPSRLAGADTQYF. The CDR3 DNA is TGCGCCAGCAGCCCCTCGAGGCTAGCGGGAGCAGATACGCAGTATTTT.

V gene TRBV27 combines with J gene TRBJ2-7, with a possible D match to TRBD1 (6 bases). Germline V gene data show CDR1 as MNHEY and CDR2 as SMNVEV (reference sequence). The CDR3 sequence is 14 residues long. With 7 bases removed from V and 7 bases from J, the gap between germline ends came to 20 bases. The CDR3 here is CASKVGGHLGEQYF. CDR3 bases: TGTGCCAGCAAAGTTGGGGGACACCTGGGGGAGCAGTACTTC.

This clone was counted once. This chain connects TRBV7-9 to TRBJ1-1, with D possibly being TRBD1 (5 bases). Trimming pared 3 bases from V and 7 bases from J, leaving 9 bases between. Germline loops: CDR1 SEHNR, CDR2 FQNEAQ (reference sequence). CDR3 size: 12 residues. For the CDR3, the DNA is TGTGCCAGCAGCTTCCTGACAGATGAAGCTTTCTTT. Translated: CASSFLTDEAFF.

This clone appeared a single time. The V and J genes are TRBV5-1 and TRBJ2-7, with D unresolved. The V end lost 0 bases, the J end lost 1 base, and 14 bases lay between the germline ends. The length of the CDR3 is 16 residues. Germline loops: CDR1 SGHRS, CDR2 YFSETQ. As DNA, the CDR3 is TGCGCCAGCAGCTTGGACGACTTCACCGCTTCCTACGAGCAGTACTTC. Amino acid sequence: CASSLDDFTASYEQYF.

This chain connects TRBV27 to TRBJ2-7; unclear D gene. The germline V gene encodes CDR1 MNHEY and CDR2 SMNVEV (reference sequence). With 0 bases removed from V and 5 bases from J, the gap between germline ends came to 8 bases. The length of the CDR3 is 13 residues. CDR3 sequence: CASSLSPWNEQYF. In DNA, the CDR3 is TGTGCCAGCAGTTTATCCCCCTGGAACGAGCAGTACTTC.

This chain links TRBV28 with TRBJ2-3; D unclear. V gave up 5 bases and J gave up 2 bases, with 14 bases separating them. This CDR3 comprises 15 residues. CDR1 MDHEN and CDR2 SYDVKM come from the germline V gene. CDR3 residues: CASSPQVGYTDTQYF. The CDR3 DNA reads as TGTGCCAGCAGTCCCCAGGTCGGCTACACAGATACGCAGTATTTT.

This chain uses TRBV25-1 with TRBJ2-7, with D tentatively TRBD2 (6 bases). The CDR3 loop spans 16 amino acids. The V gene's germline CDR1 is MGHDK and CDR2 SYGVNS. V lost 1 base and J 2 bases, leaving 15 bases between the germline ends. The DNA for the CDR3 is TGTGCCAGCAGTGAATCGTGGGGAAGGAGGGCCTACGAGCAGTACTTC. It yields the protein CASSESWGRRAYEQYF.

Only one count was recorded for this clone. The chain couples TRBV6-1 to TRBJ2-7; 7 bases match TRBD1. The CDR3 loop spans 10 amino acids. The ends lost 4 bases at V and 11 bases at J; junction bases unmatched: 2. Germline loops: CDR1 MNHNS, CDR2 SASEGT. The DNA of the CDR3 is TGTGCCAGCAGTGGGGACAGAGAGTACTTC. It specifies CASSGDREYF.

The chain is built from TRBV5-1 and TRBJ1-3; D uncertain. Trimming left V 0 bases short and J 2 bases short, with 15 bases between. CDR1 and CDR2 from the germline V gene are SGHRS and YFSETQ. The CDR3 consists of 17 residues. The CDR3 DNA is TGCGCCAGCAGCTTGGCCCTGTGGGGTCCGCCTGGAAACACCATATATTTT. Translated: CASSLALWGPPGNTIYF. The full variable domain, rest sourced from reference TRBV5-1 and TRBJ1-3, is KAGVTQTPRYLIKTRGQQVTLSCSPISGHRSVSWYQQTPGQGLQFLFEYFSETQRNKGNFPGRFSGRQFSNSRSEMNVSTLELGDSALYLCASSLALWGPPGNTIYFGEGSWLTVV.

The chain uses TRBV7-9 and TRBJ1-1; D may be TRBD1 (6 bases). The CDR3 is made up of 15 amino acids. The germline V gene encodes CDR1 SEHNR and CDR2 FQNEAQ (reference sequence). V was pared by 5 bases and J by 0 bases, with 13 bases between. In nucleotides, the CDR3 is TGTGCCAGCAGCGGCCGGACAGACTTGAACACTGAAGCTTTCTTT. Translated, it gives CASSGRTDLNTEAFF.

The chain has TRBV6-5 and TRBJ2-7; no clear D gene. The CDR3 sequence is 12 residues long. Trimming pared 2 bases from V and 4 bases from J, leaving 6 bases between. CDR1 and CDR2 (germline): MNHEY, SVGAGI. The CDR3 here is CASSYVRYEQYF. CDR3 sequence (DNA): TGTGCCAGCAGTTACGTGCGGTACGAGCAGTACTTC.